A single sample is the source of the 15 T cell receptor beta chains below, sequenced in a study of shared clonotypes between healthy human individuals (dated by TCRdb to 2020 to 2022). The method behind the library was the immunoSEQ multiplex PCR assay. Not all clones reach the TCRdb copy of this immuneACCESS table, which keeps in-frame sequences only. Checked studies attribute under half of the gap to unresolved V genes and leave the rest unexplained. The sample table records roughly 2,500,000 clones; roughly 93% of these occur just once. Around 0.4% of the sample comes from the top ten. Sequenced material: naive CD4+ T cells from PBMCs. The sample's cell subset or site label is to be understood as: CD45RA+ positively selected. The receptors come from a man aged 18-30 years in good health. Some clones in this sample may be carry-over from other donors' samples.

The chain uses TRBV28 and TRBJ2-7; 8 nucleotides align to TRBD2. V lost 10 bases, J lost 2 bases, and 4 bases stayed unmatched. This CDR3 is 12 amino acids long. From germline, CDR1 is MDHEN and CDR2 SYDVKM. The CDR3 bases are TGTGCCACCACTAGCGGTACCTACGAGCAGTACTTC. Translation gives CATTSGTYEQYF.

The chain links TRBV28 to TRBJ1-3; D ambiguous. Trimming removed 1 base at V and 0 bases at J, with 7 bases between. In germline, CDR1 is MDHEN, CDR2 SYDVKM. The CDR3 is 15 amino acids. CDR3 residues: CASSLSGNSGNTIYF. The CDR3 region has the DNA TGTGCCAGCAGTTTATCCGGGAACTCTGGAAACACCATATATTTT.

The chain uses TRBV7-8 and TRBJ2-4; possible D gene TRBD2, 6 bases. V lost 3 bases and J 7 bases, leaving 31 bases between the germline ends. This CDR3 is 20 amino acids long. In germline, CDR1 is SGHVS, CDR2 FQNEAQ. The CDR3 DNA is TGTGCCAGCAGCTTTATCAAAGAGAGGTTCCGGGAGAGGGGAGAGAACATTCAGTACTTC. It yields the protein CASSFIKERFRERGENIQYF.

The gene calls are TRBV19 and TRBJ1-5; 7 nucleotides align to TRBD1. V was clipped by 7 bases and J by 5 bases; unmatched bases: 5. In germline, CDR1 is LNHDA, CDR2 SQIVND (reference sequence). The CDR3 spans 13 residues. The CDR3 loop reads CASTPGGYQPQHF. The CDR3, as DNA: TGTGCCAGTACCCCAGGGGGGTATCAGCCCCAGCATTTT.

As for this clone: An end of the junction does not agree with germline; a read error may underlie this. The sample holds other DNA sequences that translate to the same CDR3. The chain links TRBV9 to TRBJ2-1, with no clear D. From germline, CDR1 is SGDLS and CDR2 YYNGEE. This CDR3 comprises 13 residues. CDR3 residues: CASSVASFNEQFF. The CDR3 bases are TGTGCCAGCAGCGTAGCCTCCTTCAATGAGCAGTTCTTC.

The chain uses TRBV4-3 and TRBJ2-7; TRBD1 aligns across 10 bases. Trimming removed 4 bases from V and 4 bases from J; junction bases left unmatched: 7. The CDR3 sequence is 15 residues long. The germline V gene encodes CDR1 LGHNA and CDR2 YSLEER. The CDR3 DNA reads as TGCGCCAGCAGCCTAGCCGGACAGGGGGGGTACGAGCAGTACTTC. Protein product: CASSLAGQGGYEQYF.

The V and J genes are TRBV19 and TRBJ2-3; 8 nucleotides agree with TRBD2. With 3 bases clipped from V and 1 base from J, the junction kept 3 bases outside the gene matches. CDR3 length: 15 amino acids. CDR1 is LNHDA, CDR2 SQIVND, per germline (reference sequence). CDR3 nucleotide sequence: TGTGCCAGTAGTATGGGAGCGGGAGGCACAGATACGCAGTATTTT. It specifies CASSMGAGGTDTQYF. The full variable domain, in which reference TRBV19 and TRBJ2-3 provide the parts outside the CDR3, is DGGITQSPKYLFRKEGQNVTLSCEQNLNHDAMYWYRQDPGQGLRLIYYSQIVNDFQKGDIAEGYSVSREKKESFPLTVTSAQKNPTAFYLCASSMGAGGTDTQYFGPGTRLTVL.

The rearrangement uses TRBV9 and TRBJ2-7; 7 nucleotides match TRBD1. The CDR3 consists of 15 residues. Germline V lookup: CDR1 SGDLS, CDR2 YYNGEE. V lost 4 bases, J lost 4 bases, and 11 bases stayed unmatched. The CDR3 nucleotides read TGTGCCAGCAGCTACCGGGCTGGACAGGAATACGAGCAGTACTTC. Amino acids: CASSYRAGQEYEQYF. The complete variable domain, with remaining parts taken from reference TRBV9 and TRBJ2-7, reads DSGVTQTPKHLITATGQRVTLRCSPRSGDLSVYWYQQSLDQGLQFLIQYYNGEERAKGNILERFSAQQFPDLHSELNLSSLELGDSALYFCASSYRAGQEYEQYFGPGTRLTVT.

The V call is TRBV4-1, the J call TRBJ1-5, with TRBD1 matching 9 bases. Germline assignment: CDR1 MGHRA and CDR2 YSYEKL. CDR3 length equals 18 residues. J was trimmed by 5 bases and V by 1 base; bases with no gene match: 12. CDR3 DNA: TGCGCCAGCAGCCAAGGGACAGGGGATTTGCGTAGGGATCAGCCCCAGCATTTT. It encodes CASSQGTGDLRRDQPQHF.

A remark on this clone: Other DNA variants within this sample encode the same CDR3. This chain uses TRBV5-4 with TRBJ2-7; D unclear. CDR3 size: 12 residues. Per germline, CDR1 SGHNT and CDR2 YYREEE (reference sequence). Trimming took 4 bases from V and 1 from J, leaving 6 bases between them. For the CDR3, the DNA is TGTGCCAGCAGCCCAGATTCCTACGAGCAGTACTTC. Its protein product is CASSPDSYEQYF.

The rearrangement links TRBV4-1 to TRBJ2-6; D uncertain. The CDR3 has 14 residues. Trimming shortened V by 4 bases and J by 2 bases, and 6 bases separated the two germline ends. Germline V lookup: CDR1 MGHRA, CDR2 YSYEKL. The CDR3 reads CASSREPGANVLTF. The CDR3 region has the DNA TGCGCCAGCAGCCGAGAGCCTGGGGCCAACGTCCTGACTTTC.

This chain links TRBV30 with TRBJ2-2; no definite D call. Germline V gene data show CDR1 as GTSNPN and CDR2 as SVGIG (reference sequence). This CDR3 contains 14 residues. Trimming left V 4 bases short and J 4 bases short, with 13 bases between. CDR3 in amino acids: CAWNKVLGTGELFF. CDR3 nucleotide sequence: TGTGCCTGGAACAAGGTCTTGGGCACCGGGGAGCTGTTTTTT.

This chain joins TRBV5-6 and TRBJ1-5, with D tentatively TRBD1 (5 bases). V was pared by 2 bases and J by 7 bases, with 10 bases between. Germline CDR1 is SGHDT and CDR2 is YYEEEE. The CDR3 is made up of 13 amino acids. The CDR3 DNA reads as TGTGCCAGCAGCTTTGGTGGGGCACAGCCCCAGCATTTT. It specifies CASSFGGAQPQHF.

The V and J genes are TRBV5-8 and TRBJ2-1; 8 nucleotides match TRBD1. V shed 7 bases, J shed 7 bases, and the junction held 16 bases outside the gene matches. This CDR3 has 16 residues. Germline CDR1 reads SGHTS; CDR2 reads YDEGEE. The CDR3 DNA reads TGTGCCAGCTTCAAACCGGGAGACAGGGGTCGAAATGAGCAGTTCTTC. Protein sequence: CASFKPGDRGRNEQFF.

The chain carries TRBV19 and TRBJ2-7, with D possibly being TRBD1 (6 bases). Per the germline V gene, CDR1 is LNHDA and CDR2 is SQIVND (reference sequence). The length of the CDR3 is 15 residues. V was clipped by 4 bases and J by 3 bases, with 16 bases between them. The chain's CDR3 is CASSNFIGGRYEQYF. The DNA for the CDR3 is TGTGCCAGTAGTAATTTCATAGGGGGACGCTACGAGCAGTACTTC.